The rows below give T cell receptor beta chains drawn from one sample of a study of cytomegalovirus exposure and HLA in healthy donors. Clones were read by immunoSEQ multiplex PCR, and TCRdb kept only the in-frame ones, dropping some. Found here are about 150,000 clones; the top ten clones hold 1.5% to 2%. The sequencing sample was made of PBMCs. The receptors derive from a woman aged 45 to 65 in good health and CMV-seronegative. Both conserved end residues are part of each CDR3. A D gene is named only where the DNA matches it firmly.

TRBJ2-3,.,TRBV4-1,TGCGCCAGCAGCCAAGACGACAGTCCTAGCACAGATACGCAGTATTTT,CASSQDDSPSTDTQYF
TRBJ2-3,TRBD1,TRBV11-2,TGTGCCAGCAGCTGGACAACAGGGGCAGAGACAGATACGCAGTATTTT,CASSWTTGAETDTQYF
TRBJ2-1,.,TRBV7-2,TGTGCCAGCAGCCCGGGTGGGGCATGGTACAATGAGCAGTTCTTC,CASSPGGAWYNEQFF
TRBJ1-3,.,TRBV6-6,TGTGCCAGCAGTTTTAGCCAACCTGGAAACACCATATATTTT,CASSFSQPGNTIYF
TRBJ2-1,.,TRBV28,TGTGCCAGCAGTGGAGCTCGGGTCGCTTGGAACAATGAGCAGTTCTTC,CASSGARVAWNNEQFF
TRBJ1-2,.,TRBV30,TGTGCCTACCACGGACAAGCTAACTATGGCTACACCTTC,CAYHGQANYGYTF
TRBJ2-7,.,TRBV18,TGTGCCAGCTCACCGTCTAGCTTGAGGGACGAGCAGTACTTC,CASSPSSLRDEQYF
TRBJ2-5,TRBD1,TRBV19,TGTGCCAGTAGTATCAGGGGGCGGGAGACCCAGTACTTC,CASSIRGRETQYF
TRBJ2-7,.,TRBV15,TGTGCCACCAGCAGAGATCTCGGGGACGAGCAGTACTTC,CATSRDLGDEQYF
TRBJ1-1,.,TRBV6-1,TGTGCCAGCAGTGAATCAGGGAACACTGAAGCTTTCTTT,CASSESGNTEAFF
TRBJ2-3,TRBD2,TRBV9,TGTGCCAGCAGCGTAGATCTGCGGGAGCGAGGAACAGATACGCAGTATTTT,CASSVDLRERGTDTQYF
TRBJ2-1,.,TRBV28,TGTGCCAGCATCACGGACATATACTCCTACAATGAGCAGTTCTTC,CASITDIYSYNEQFF
TRBJ1-2,TRBD1,TRBV28,TGTGCCAGCAGCCTACAGGGGGCAAGGGGCTACACCTTC,CASSLQGARGYTF
TRBJ2-1,TRBD2,TRBV7-9,TGTGCCAGCAGCTTGATGGGACTAGCGGGAGACGTGCAGTTCTTC,CASSLMGLAGDVQFF
TRBJ1-6,TRBD1,TRBV10-3,TGTGCCATCACAGGGGGCGAAGGGGATTCACCCCTCCACTTT,CAITGGEGDSPLHF
TRBJ1-4,TRBD1,TRBV2,TGTGCCAGCAGTTACGGACAGGGGGCTCGTCAGTATGGTGAAAAACTGTTTTTT,CASSYGQGARQYGEKLFF
TRBJ1-6,TRBD1,TRBV18,TGTGCCAGCTCACCCATAGGACAGGATAATTCACCCCTCCACTTT,CASSPIGQDNSPLHF
TRBJ2-5,.,TRBV28,TGTGCCAGCAGTTTACCAGGCAGTCAAGAGACCCAGTACTTC,CASSLPGSQETQYF
TRBJ2-7,.,TRBV27,TGTGCCAGCAGCTCGAAGGGGCACGAGCAGTACTTC,CASSSKGHEQYF
TRBJ2-7,TRBD1,TRBV13,TGTGCCAGCCCGGGACAGGGGAGCAACGAGCAGTACTTC,CASPGQGSNEQYF
TRBJ2-7,.,TRBV7-3,TGTGCCAGCAGCTGCACAACGGGGCAGTACTTC,CASSCTTGQYF
TRBJ1-4,.,TRBV30,TGTGCCTGGAGTTACGGTGGGGGGGGTGAAAAACTGTTTTTT,CAWSYGGGGEKLFF
TRBJ2-3,.,TRBV6-5,TGTGCCAGCAGTTCCGCCGGAGATACGCAGTATTTT,CASSSAGDTQYF
TRBJ1-5,.,TRBV12-5,TGTGCTAGTGGGGGGGTTGTGGGGGGATATAGCAATCAGCCCCAGCATTTT,CASGGVVGGYSNQPQHF
TRBJ1-4,TRBD1,TRBV30,TGTGCCTGGGCCCGGGGACAGAAAAATGAAAAACTGTTTTTT,CAWARGQKNEKLFF
TRBJ1-5,.,TRBV19,TGTGCCAGTAGTATCCGGGGAGAAGGGAGTCAGCCCCAGCATTTT,CASSIRGEGSQPQHF
TRBJ2-7,.,TRBV5-1,TGCGCCAGCAGCTTATTTGACGGGTACGAGCAGTACTTC,CASSLFDGYEQYF
TRBJ1-5,.,TRBV30,TGTGCCTGGAGTGTAGAGGATCAGCCCCAGCATTTT,CAWSVEDQPQHF
TRBJ2-1,TRBD2,TRBV28,TGTGCCAGCAGTTTCCTAGCGGGGCACAATGAGCAGTTCTTC,CASSFLAGHNEQFF
TRBJ1-2,TRBD1,TRBV5-8,TGTGCCAGCAGCTCCGGGACAGGATTTAACTATGGCTACACCTTC,CASSSGTGFNYGYTF
TRBJ2-2,TRBD1,TRBV7-2,TGTGCCAGCAGCTTAGTTGACAGGGCGACCGGGGAGCTGTTTTTT,CASSLVDRATGELFF
TRBJ2-1,.,TRBV11-2,TGTGCCAGCAGCTCAGTGAGGGGGCGGGGTGAGCAGTTCTTC,CASSSVRGRGEQFF
TRBJ1-2,.,TRBV18,TGTGCCAGCTCACCCGGCAGCCCCAGGGGCTACACCTTC,CASSPGSPRGYTF
TRBJ2-7,.,TRBV29-1,TGCAGCGTTGGACCGAGGGCGGCAGAGTACTTC,CSVGPRAAEYF
TRBJ2-5,.,TRBV5-1,TGCGCCAGCAGCTCCTCTCCCCAAAACGGGATAGAGACCCAGTACTTC,CASSSSPQNGIETQYF
TRBJ1-3,.,TRBV19,TGTGCCAGTAGTATAGATACCGCCGACACCGGTGGAAACACCATATATTTT,CASSIDTADTGGNTIYF
TRBJ1-5,.,TRBV6-1,TGTGCCAGCAGTTTTCAACAGGGCGACAATCAGCCCCAGCATTTT,CASSFQQGDNQPQHF
TRBJ1-1,.,TRBV28,TGTGCCAGCAGTTTATCACCCCCAGAGAACACTGAAGCTTTCTTT,CASSLSPPENTEAFF
TRBJ1-1,.,TRBV19,TGTGCCAGTACCCGACAACCGAACACTGAAGCTTTCTTT,CASTRQPNTEAFF
TRBJ1-4,TRBD1,TRBV5-4,TGTGCCAGCAGCACCTCCGGGACAGGGGGAGAAAAACTGTTTTTT,CASSTSGTGGEKLFF
TRBJ2-3,.,TRBV7-3,TGTGCCAGCAGCACCGGGGGTGGGAAAGATACGCAGTATTTT,CASSTGGGKDTQYF
TRBJ2-7,TRBD1,TRBV11-2,TGTGCCAGCAGCCTCGGACTGACAGGGAGCCACGAGCAGTACTTC,CASSLGLTGSHEQYF
TRBJ2-3,.,TRBV4-1,TGCGCCAGCAGCCAAGATCAGGGGTCGAGCACAGATACGCAGTATTTT,CASSQDQGSSTDTQYF
TRBJ1-2,.,TRBV6-6,TGTGCCAGCAGTTCTAGACAGGTCTATGGCTACACCTTC,CASSSRQVYGYTF
TRBJ2-7,.,TRBV2,TGTGCCAGCAGTGCTGGGACATCCACCTACGAGCAGTACTTC,CASSAGTSTYEQYF
TRBJ2-1,TRBD1,TRBV30,TGTGCCTCGACAGGGCGACCCGACAATGAGCAGTTCTTC,CASTGRPDNEQFF
TRBJ1-1,.,TRBV6-1,TGTGCCAGCACGGTAACAGTGAACACTGAAGCTTTCTTT,CASTVTVNTEAFF